This TCR beta chain was retrieved from a study of CD8+ T cells in alopecia areata. Lesional scalp tissue (obtained by punch biopsy) and peripheral blood were collected from alopecia areata patients. This clone was recorded a few times. The CDR3 consists of 16 residues. Trimming removed 2 bases from V and 5 bases from J; junction bases left unmatched: 6. Per the germline V gene, CDR1 is SGHTA and CDR2 is FQGTGA. Investigators isolated RNA and reverse transcribed it into cDNA to act as the sequencing template. The repertoire was sequenced with immunoSEQ multiplex PCR; TCRdb's copy has only in-frame clones and lacks some. Of about 150,000 clones listed, around 47% are singletons.

The V call is TRBV7-3, the J call TRBJ1-1; 12 bases are a match to TRBD1. This TCR was sampled from a human donor with alopecia areata. Sequencing used CD4+ T cells sorted from blood. The CDR3 is CASSLSGTGGGTEAFF. DNA of the CDR3: TGTGCCAGCAGCTTATCCGGGACAGGGGGCGGTACTGAAGCTTTCTTT. Supplemented by reference TRBV7-3 and TRBJ1-1, the full variable domain reads GAGVSQTPSNKVTEKGKYVELRCDPISGHTALYWYRQSLGQGPEFLIYFQGTGAADDSGLPNDRFFAVRPEGSVSTLKIQRTERGDSAVYLCASSLSGTGGGTEAFFGQGTRLTVV.